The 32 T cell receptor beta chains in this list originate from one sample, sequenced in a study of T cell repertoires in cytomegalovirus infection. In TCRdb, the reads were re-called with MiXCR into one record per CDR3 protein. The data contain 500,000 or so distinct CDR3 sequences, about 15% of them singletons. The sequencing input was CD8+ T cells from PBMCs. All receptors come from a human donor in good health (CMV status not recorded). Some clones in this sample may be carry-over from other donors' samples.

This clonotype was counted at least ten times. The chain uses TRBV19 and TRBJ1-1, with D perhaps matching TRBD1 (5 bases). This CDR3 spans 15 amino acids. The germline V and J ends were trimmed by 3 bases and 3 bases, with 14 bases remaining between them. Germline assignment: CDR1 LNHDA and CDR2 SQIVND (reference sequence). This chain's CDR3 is CASSMIWGGDTEAFF. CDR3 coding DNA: TGTGCCAGTAGTATGATCTGGGGAGGGGACACTGAAGCTTTCTTT.

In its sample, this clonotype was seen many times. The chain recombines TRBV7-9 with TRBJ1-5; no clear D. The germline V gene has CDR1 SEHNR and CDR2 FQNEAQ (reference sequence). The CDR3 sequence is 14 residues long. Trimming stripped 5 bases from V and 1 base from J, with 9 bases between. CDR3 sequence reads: CASSPPESNQPQHF. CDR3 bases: TGTGCCAGCAGCCCCCCCGAGAGCAATCAGCCCCAGCATTTT.

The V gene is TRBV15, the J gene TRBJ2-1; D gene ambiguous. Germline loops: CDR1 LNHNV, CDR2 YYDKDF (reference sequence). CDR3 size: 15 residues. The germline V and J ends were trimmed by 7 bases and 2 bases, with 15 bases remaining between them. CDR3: CATKPSEMAYNEQFF. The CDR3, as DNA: TGTGCCACCAAGCCCTCAGAGATGGCCTACAATGAGCAGTTCTTC.

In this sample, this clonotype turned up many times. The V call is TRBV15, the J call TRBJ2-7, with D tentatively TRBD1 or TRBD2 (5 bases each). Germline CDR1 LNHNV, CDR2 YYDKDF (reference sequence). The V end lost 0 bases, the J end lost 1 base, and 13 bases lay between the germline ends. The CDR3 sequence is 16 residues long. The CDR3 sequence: CATSRDPGTASYEQYF. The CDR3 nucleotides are TGTGCCACCAGCAGAGATCCCGGGACGGCTTCCTACGAGCAGTACTTC.

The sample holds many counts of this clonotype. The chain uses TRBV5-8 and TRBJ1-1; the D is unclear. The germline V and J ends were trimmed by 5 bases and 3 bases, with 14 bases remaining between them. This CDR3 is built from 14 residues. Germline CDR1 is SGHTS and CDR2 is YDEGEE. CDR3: CASRSVGRDTEAFF. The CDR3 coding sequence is TGTGCCAGCAGGAGTGTGGGGAGGGACACTGAAGCTTTCTTT.

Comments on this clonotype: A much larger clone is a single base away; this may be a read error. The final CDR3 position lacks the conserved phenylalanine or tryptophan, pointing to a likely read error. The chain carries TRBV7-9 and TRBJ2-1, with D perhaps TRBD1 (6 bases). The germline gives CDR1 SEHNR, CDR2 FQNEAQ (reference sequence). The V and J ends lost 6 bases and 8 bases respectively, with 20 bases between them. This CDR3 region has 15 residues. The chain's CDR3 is CASSSGTPTGHEQFL. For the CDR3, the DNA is TGTGCCAGCAGTTCCGGGACGCCGACAGGCCATGAGCAGTTCTTA.

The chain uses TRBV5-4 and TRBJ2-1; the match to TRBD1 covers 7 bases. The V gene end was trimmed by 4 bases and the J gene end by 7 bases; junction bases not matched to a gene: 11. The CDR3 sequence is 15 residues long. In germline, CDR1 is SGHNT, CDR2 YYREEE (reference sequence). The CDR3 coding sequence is TGTGCCAGCAGCCCCAGAGACAGGGTAAAAAATGAGCAGTTCTTC. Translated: CASSPRDRVKNEQFF.

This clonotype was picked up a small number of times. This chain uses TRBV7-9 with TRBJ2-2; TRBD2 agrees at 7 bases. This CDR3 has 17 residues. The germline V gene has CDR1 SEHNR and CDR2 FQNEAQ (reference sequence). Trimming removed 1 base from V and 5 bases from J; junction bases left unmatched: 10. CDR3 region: CASSLVRDYTLTGELFF. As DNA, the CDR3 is TGTGCCAGCAGCTTAGTACGGGACTACACCCTAACCGGGGAGCTGTTTTTT.

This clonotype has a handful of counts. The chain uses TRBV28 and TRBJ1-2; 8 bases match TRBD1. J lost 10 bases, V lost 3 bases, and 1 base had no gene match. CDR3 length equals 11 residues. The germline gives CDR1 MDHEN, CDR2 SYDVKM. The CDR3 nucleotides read TGTGCCAGCAGTTTGGGACAGGACTACACCTTC. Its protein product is CASSLGQDYTF.

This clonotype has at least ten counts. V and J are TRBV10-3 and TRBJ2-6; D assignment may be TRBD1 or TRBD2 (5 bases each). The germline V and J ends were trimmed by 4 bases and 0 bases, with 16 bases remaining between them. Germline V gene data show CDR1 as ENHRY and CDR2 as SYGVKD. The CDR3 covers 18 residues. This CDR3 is CAISGGRQQSSGANVLTF. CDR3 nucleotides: TGTGCCATCAGTGGGGGGAGACAGCAGAGCTCTGGGGCCAACGTCCTGACTTTC.

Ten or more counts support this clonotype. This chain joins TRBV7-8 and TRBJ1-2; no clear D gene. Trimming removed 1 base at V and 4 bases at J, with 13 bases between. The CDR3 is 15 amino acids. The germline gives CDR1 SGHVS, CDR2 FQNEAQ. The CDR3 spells CASSLGDGSVYGYTF. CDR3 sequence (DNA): TGTGCCAGCAGCTTAGGGGATGGGTCCGTCTATGGCTACACCTTC.

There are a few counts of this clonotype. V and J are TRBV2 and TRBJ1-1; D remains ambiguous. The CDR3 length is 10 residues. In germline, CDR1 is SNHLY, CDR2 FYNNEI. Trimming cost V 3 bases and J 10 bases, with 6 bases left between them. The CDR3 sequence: CASSDKRAFF. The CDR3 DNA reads TGTGCCAGCAGTGATAAAAGAGCTTTCTTT.

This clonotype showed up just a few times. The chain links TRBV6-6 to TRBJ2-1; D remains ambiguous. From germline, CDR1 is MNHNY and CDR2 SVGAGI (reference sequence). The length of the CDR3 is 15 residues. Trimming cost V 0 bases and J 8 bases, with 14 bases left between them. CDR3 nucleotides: TGTGCCAGCAGTTACTCGGGTAGTTTCCCCCATGAGCAGTTCTTC. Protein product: CASSYSGSFPHEQFF.

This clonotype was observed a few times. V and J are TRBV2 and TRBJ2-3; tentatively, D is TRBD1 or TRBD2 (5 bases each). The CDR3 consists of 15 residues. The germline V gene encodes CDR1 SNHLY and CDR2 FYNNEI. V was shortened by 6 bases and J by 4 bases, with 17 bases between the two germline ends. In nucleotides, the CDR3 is TGTGCCAGCAGAAACGGGACCGCGCGTGCAGATACGCAGTATTTT. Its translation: CASRNGTARADTQYF.

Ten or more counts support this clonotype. The CDR3 DNA is TGTGCCAGCAGTTTCGTCGCAGTTGATCAGCCCCAGCATTTT. Translated: CASSFVAVDQPQHF. The chain couples TRBV12-3 or TRBV12-4 to TRBJ1-5, with D uncertain. This CDR3 comprises 14 residues. The ends were cut back, 3 bases at V and 5 bases at J, with 11 bases in the middle.

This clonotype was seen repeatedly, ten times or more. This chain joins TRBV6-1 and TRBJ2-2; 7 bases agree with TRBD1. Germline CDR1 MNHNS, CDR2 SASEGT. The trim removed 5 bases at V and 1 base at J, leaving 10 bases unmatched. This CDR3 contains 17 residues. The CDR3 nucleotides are TGTGCCAGCAGTCTCCGAAACAGGGGCCTGAACACCGGGGAGCTGTTTTTT. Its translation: CASSLRNRGLNTGELFF.

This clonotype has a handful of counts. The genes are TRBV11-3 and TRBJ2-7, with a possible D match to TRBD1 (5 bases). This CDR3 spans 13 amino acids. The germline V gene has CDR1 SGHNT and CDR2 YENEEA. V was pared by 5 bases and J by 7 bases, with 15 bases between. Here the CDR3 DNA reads TGTGCCAGCAGCCAACGACAGTTCGGGGAGCAGTACTTC. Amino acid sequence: CASSQRQFGEQYF.

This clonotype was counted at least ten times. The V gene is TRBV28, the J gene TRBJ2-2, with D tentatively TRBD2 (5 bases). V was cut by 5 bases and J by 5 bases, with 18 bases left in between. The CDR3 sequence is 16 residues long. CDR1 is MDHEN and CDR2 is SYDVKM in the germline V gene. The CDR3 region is CASSLFDSAPTGELFF. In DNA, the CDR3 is TGTGCCAGCAGTCTCTTCGATAGCGCCCCTACCGGGGAGCTGTTTTTT.

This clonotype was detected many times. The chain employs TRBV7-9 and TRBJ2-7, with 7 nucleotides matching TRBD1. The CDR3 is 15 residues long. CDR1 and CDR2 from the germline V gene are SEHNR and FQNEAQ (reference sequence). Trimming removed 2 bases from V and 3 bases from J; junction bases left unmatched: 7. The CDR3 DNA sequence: TGTGCCAGCAGCTTAAACAACAGGGGTAGCTACGAGCAGTACTTC. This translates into CASSLNNRGSYEQYF.

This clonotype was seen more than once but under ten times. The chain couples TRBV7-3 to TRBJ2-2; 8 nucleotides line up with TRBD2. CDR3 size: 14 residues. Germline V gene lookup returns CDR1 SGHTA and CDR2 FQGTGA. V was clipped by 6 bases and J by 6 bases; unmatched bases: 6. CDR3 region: CASSLTSEAGELFF. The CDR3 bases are TGTGCCAGCAGTTTGACTAGCGAGGCCGGGGAGCTGTTTTTT. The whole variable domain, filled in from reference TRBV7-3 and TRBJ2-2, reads GAGVSQTPSNKVTEKGKYVELRCDPISGHTALYWYRQSLGQGPEFLIYFQGTGAADDSGLPNDRFFAVRPEGSVSTLKIQRTERGDSAVYLCASSLTSEAGELFFGEGSRLTVL.

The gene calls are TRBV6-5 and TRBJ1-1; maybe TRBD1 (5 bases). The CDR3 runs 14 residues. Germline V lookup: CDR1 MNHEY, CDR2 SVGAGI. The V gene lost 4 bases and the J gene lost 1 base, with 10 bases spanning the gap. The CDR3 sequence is CASSSGPGNTEAFF. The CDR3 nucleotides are TGTGCCAGCAGTTCGGGGCCGGGGAACACTGAAGCTTTCTTT.

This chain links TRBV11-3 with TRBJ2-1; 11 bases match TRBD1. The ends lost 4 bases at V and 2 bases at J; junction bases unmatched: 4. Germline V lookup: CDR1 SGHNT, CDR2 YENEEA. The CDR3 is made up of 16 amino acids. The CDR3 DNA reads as TGTGCCAGCAGCTCTCAGGACAGGGGGCCCTACAATGAGCAGTTCTTC. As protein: CASSSQDRGPYNEQFF.

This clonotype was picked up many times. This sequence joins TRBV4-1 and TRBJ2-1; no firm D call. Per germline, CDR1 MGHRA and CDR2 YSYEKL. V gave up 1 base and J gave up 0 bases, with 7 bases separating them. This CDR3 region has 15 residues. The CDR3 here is CASSQVPDSYNEQFF. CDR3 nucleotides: TGCGCCAGCAGCCAAGTACCGGACTCCTACAATGAGCAGTTCTTC.

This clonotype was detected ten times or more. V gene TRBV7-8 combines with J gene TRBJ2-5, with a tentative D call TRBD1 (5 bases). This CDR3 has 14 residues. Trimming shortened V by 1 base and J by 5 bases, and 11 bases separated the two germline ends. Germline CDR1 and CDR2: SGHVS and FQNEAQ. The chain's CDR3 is CASSLVGAGETQYF. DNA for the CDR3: TGTGCCAGCAGCTTAGTAGGGGCCGGGGAGACCCAGTACTTC.

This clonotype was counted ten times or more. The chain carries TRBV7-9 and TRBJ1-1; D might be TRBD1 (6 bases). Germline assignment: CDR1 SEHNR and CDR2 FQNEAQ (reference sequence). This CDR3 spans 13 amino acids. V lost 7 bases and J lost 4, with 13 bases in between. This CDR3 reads CASNAGHSTEAFF. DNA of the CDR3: TGTGCCAGCAACGCGGGACATTCCACTGAAGCTTTCTTT.

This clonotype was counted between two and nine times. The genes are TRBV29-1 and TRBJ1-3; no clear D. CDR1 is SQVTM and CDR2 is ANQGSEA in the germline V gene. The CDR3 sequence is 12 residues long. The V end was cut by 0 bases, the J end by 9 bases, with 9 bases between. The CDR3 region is CSVEESPGTIYF. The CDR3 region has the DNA TGCAGCGTTGAAGAGTCACCGGGCACCATATATTTT.

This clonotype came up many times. CDR3 DNA sequence: TGTGCCAGCAGTCTCTCATCCATACTCAACTATGGCTACACCTTC. Translating it yields CASSLSSILNYGYTF. V is TRBV2 and J is TRBJ1-2; D remains ambiguous. V was trimmed by 5 bases and J by 2 bases, leaving 15 bases between them. The CDR3 length is 15 residues. Germline V gene sequence: CDR1 SNHLY, CDR2 FYNNEI.

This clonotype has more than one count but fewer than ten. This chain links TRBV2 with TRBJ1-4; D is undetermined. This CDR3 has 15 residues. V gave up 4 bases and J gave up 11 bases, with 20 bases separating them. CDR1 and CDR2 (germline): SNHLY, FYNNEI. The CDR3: CASSAPFEGLGKLFF. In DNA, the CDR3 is TGTGCCAGCAGTGCCCCTTTTGAAGGCCTAGGGAAACTGTTTTTT.

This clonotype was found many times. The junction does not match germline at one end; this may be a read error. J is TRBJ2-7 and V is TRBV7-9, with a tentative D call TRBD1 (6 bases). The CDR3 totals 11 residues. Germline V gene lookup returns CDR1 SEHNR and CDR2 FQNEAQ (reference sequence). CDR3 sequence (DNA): TGTGCCACCAGCCAGGGGAGCGAGCAGTACTTC. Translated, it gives CATSQGSEQYF.

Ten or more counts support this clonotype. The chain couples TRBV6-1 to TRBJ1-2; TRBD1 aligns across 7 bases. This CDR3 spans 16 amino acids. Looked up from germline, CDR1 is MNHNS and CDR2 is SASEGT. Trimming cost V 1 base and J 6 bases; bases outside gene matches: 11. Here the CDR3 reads CASSEDLGQPLDGYTF. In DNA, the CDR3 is TGTGCCAGCAGTGAAGACCTGGGACAGCCTTTGGATGGCTACACCTTC.

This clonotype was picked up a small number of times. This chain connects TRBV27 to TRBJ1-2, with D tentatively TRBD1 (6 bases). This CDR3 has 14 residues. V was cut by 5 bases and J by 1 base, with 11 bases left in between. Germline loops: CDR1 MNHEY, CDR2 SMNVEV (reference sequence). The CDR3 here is CASSGNRDNYGYTF. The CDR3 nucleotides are TGTGCCAGCAGTGGGAACAGGGATAACTATGGCTACACCTTC.

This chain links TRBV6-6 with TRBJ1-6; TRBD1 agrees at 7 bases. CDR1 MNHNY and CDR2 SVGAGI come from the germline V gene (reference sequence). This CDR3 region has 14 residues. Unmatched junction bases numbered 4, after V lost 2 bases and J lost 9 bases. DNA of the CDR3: TGTGCCAGCAGTTACCCCAACAGGGGTTCACCCCTCCACTTT. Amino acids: CASSYPNRGSPLHF.